This T cell receptor beta chain originates from a study of monozygotic twins with cystic fibrosis. The germline V and J ends were trimmed by 3 bases and 4 bases, with 23 bases remaining between them. The CDR3 sequence is 18 residues long. CDR1 is SEHNR, CDR2 FQNEAQ, per germline (reference sequence). Here immunoSEQ multiplex PCR was the method, and the copy in TCRdb shows in-frame clones only, minus some. Found here are approximately 20,000 clones, approximately 97% of them singletons; the top ten hold over 0.12%. This sequence originates from a girl between 5 and 17 years old with cystic fibrosis. The chain joins TRBV7-9 to TRBJ2-3, with a possible D match to TRBD1 (5 bases). Sequenced material: blood. As DNA, the CDR3 is TGTGCCAGCAGCTTTTACCCACCGCGGACACTTGAGGCAGATACGCAGTATTTT. This sequence encodes CASSFYPPRTLEADTQYF.